This TCR beta chain is from a study of cytomegalovirus exposure and HLA in healthy donors. Background on the study: Drawn from HLA-typed donors, tens of millions of unique TCRs were held in an early data release.

The PCR contained 60 Vbeta and 13 Jbeta primers. Only in-frame clones appear in the TCRdb table, and some are missing; sequencing was by immunoSEQ multiplex PCR. The sample includes fewer than 110,000 clones, more than 75% seen only once; the top ten take approximately 10%. The count of this clone is one. Its antigen is currently unknown. Study-level points and caveats: Listed as cytomegalovirus-associated were 164 TCR beta chains. Earlier results showed most TCR beta V segments being productive about 87% or about 30% of the time.

Trimming removed 0 bases from V and 4 bases from J, with 15 bases in between. Germline V gives CDR1 MGHRA, CDR2 YSYEKL. The CDR3 extends over 16 amino acids. The sequence was obtained from a young woman in good health and CMV-seropositive. The J gene is TRBJ1-2, the V gene TRBV4-1; D gene uncertain. What was sequenced was PBMCs. Written as DNA, the CDR3 is TGCGCCAGCAGCCAAGATCCGGGGAGCCATCTCTATGGCTACACCTTC. Translated: CASSQDPGSHLYGYTF.